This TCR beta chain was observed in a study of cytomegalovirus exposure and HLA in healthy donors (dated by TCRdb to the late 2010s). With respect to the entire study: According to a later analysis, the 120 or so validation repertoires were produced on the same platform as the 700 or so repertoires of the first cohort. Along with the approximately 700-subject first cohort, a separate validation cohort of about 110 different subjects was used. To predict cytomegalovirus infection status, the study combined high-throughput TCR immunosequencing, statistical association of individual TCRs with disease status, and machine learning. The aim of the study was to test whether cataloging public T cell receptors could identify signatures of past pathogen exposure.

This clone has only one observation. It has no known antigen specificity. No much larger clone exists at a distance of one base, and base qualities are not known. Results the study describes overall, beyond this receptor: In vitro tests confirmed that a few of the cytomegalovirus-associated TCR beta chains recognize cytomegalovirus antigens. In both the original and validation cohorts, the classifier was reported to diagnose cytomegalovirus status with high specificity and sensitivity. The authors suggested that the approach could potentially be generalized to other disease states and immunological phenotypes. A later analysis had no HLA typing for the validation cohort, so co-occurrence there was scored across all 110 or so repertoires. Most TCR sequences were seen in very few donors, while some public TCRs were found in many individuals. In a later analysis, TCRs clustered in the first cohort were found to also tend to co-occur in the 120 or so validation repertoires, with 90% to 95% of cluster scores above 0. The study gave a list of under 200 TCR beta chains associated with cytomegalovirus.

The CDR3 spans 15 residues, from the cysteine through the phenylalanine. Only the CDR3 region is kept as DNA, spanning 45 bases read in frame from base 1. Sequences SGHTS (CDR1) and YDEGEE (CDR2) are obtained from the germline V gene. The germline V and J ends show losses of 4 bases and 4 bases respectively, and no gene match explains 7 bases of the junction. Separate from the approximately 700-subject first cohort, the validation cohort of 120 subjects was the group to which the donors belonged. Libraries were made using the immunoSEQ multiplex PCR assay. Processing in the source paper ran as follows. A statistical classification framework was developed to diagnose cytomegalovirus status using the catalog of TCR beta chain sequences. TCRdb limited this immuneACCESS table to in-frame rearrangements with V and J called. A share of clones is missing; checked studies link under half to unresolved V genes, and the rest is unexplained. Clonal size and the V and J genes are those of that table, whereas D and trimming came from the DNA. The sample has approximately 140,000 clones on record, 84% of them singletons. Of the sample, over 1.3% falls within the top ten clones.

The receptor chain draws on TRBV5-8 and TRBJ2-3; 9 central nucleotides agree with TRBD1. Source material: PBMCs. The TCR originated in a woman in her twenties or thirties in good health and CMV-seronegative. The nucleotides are TGTGCCAGCAGCCCCCGGGACAGGGTTTCAGATACGCAGTATTTT. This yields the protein CASSPRDRVSDTQYF.